Listed below are T cell receptor beta chains from one sample, sequenced in a study of OX40 agonist ivuxolimab in advanced cancers. Method: immunoSEQ multiplex PCR; TCRdb's copy keeps in-frame clones and lacks some. The sample consists of about 100,000 clones, about 96% of them appearing once. The sequenced sample was CD4+ or CD8+ T cells sorted from blood, obtained in a trial of the OX40 agonist ivuxolimab. Receptors originate from an adult with an advanced solid tumor such as melanoma, head and neck, liver or kidney cancer. Each CDR3 is given with its conserved first and last residue. D genes are given only for firm matches. Clone size, where shown, is once, few, many, or a class for clones that have expanded.

length	D	V	size	J	DNA	CDR3
16	TRBD2	TRBV13	NA	TRBJ2-3	TGTGCCAGCAGCTCACGACTAGCGGGAGGTGGAGATACGCAGTATTTT	CASSSRLAGGGDTQYF
13	TRBD1	TRBV7-8	NA	TRBJ1-2	TGTGCCAGCAGCGCCGGGACAGGGGATGGCGGCACCTTC	CASSAGTGDGGTF
15	NA	TRBV27	NA	TRBJ2-7	TGTGCCAGCAGTTTGGTGGAGGGGGGATCTAACGAGCAGTACTTC	CASSLVEGGSNEQYF
15	TRBD2	TRBV29-1	NA	TRBJ2-1	TGCAGCGTTGAATTTGGTCTAGCGGGAGGGCCGGGACAGTTCTTC	CSVEFGLAGGPGQFF
13	NA	TRBV7-9	NA	TRBJ2-7	TGTGCCAGCAGCCAGACGGGTCATTACGAGCAGTACTTC	CASSQTGHYEQYF
17	TRBD2	TRBV4-1	NA	TRBJ2-1	TGCGCCAGCAGCCTCCAGACTAGCGGGGGGCTCTACAATGAGCAGTTCTTC	CASSLQTSGGLYNEQFF
15	TRBD1	TRBV6-6	NA	TRBJ2-7	TGTGCCAGCAGCACCTCCGGGACAGGGCCCTACGAGCAGTACTTC	CASSTSGTGPYEQYF
12	NA	TRBV4-3	NA	TRBJ2-2	TGCGCCAGCAGCCAAGAGGTGGGGGAGCTGTTTTTT	CASSQEVGELFF
14	NA	TRBV4-2	NA	TRBJ1-1	TGTGCCAGCAGCCAAGCAACAGGCGGCACTGAAGCTTTCTTT	CASSQATGGTEAFF
14	NA	TRBV5-4	NA	TRBJ2-1	TGTGCCAGCAGCGCAGGGCTCTCCTTGGATGAGCAGTTCTTC	CASSAGLSLDEQFF
14	NA	TRBV27	once	TRBJ2-7	TGTGCCAGCAGCTTCGGGACGGCCTCCTACGAGCAGTACTTC	CASSFGTASYEQYF
16	NA	TRBV9	NA	TRBJ2-1	TGTGCCAGCAGCGTAGCTGGGGGGCCCTCCTACAATGAGCAGTTCTTC	CASSVAGGPSYNEQFF
14	NA	TRBV28	NA	TRBJ2-7	TGTGCCAGCAGTTTAGGGGGTAAAACCTACGAGCAGTACTTC	CASSLGGKTYEQYF
13	NA	TRBV25-1	NA	TRBJ1-2	TGTGCCAGCAGTGATGAGGGGTGGTATGGCTACACCTTC	CASSDEGWYGYTF
17	NA	TRBV4-3	NA	TRBJ2-3	TGCGCCAGCAGCCAACGTTGGATCGGGGAGAAGGGAGATACGCAGTATTTT	CASSQRWIGEKGDTQYF
16	TRBD2	TRBV4-3	NA	TRBJ2-1	TGCGCCAGCAGCCAAGTTGTTAGCGGGAGGGGGGATGAGCAGTTCTTC	CASSQVVSGRGDEQFF
11	NA	TRBV11-2	NA	TRBJ2-7	TGTGCCAGCAGCTTGACGTACGAGCAGTACTTC	CASSLTYEQYF
11	NA	TRBV23-1	NA	TRBJ2-7	TGCGCCAGCAGTAGGGGGGAGGAGCAGTACTTC	CASSRGEEQYF
12	NA	TRBV19	once	TRBJ2-1	TGTGCCAGTAGTAATGGACCCAATGAGCAGTTCTTC	CASSNGPNEQFF
12	TRBD2	TRBV9	NA	TRBJ2-4	TGTGCCAGCAGCCCCCGGGAGGGCCTTCAGTACTTC	CASSPREGLQYF
13	TRBD1	TRBV27	NA	TRBJ2-1	TGTGCCAGCAGTTCAACACAGGGGGGCGAGCAGTTCTTC	CASSSTQGGEQFF
16	NA	TRBV7-8	NA	TRBJ2-7	TGTGCCAGCAGCTCCCTTGGAGGGCGGATAGCCTACGAGCAGTACTTC	CASSSLGGRIAYEQYF
14	NA	TRBV5-1	NA	TRBJ1-6	TGTGCCAGCAGTATATTACCGGAGAATTCACCCCTCCACTTT	CASSILPENSPLHF
15	NA	TRBV11-3	NA	TRBJ2-1	TGTGCCAGCAGCTTTCGCGGGGCGCCTAACAATGAGCAGTTCTTC	CASSFRGAPNNEQFF
14	NA	TRBV30	NA	TRBJ2-7	TGTGCCTGGAACCCTTCCGGGGGTCCCTACGAGCAGTACTTC	CAWNPSGGPYEQYF
14	NA	TRBV27	NA	TRBJ2-3	TGTGCCAGCAGGGGGGTGAAGGCCACAGATACGCAGTATTTT	CASRGVKATDTQYF
12	NA	TRBV6-1	NA	TRBJ1-1	TGTGCCAGCAGTTTGGGGTGGACTGAAGCTTTCTTT	CASSLGWTEAFF
15	NA	TRBV7-6	NA	TRBJ2-1	TGTGCCAGCAGCTTAACAGCAGGCTCCTACAATGAGCAGTTCTTC	CASSLTAGSYNEQFF
13	NA	TRBV6-5	NA	TRBJ1-5	TGTGCCAGCAGCAGAGGTAAAGGTCAGCCCCAGCATTTT	CASSRGKGQPQHF
14	NA	TRBV5-6	NA	TRBJ2-3	TGTGCCAGCAGCTCCCCGGGCGCGACAGATACGCAGTATTTT	CASSSPGATDTQYF
12	NA	TRBV28	NA	TRBJ1-1	TGTGCCAGCAGTTTGGGGGTCGCTGAAGCTTTCTTT	CASSLGVAEAFF
12	NA	TRBV7-9	NA	TRBJ1-3	TGTGCCAGCAGCTCGGGCGGAAACACCATATATTTT	CASSSGGNTIYF
15	NA	TRBV6-1	NA	TRBJ1-1	TGTGCCAGCAGTGCCCTCCGAGTCATGAACACTGAAGCTTTCTTT	CASSALRVMNTEAFF
17	NA	TRBV14	NA	TRBJ1-4	TGTGCCAGCAGCCAAGATCCGGCGACAGGCCTTAATGAAAAACTGTTTTTT	CASSQDPATGLNEKLFF
17	TRBD2	TRBV4-1	once	TRBJ2-1	TGCGCCAGCAGCCAAGACGGGGGGACTAGCGGGTACAATGAGCAGTTCTTC	CASSQDGGTSGYNEQFF
13	NA	TRBV15	NA	TRBJ1-5	TGTGCCACTAGGTCCTCTAGCAATCAGCCCCAGCATTTT	CATRSSSNQPQHF
14	NA	TRBV5-6	NA	TRBJ2-3	TGTGCCAGCACCAACGGGTTGGGGTTTAATACGCAGTATTTT	CASTNGLGFNTQYF
15	NA	TRBV28	NA	TRBJ1-2	TGTGCCAGCTGCCCGATAGACAGAATAACCTATGGCTACACCTTC	CASCPIDRITYGYTF
15	NA	TRBV4-3	once	TRBJ2-1	TGCGCCAGCAGCCAAGTCGCGAGCTCCTACAATGAGCAGTTCTTC	CASSQVASSYNEQFF
13	NA	TRBV7-8	NA	TRBJ1-4	TGTGCCAGCAGCCCACCGGGCTGGGAAAAACTGTTTTTT	CASSPPGWEKLFF
12	NA	TRBV25-1	once	TRBJ1-1	TGTGCCACTAGGGAGGAGGGCACTGAAGCTTTCTTT	CATREEGTEAFF
11	NA	TRBV28	NA	TRBJ1-5	TGTGCCAGCAGTTTAAATCAGCCCCAGCATTTT	CASSLNQPQHF
12	NA	TRBV29-1	NA	TRBJ1-2	TGCAGCGTCAATTCAGTGGAGGGAGGCTACACCTTC	CSVNSVEGGYTF
15	TRBD2	TRBV28	NA	TRBJ2-1	TGTGCCAGCAGCTACCCGGGACTAGCGGGGAATGAGCAGTTCTTC	CASSYPGLAGNEQFF
15	NA	TRBV4-3	once	TRBJ1-2	TGCGCCAGCAGCCAAGATCCGCAAAGTATCTATGGCTACACCTTC	CASSQDPQSIYGYTF
15	NA	TRBV6-5	NA	TRBJ1-2	TGTGCCAGCAGTTACTCGATTTCGGCTAACTATGGCTACACCTTC	CASSYSISANYGYTF
15	TRBD1	TRBV28	NA	TRBJ2-7	TGTGCCAGCAGTTTCGAGGGACAGGCTCTTAACGAGCAGTACTTC	CASSFEGQALNEQYF
14	TRBD1	TRBV18	NA	TRBJ1-6	TGTGCCAGCTCAACGGGACAGGGGCCTCTCACCCTCCACTTT	CASSTGQGPLTLHF
14	NA	TRBV28	NA	TRBJ2-5	TGTGCCAGCAACAACCGGGCTTGGGAGGAGACCCAGTACTTC	CASNNRAWEETQYF
13	NA	TRBV9	NA	TRBJ2-2	TGTGCCAGCAGCGTCGGACTGACCGGGGAGCTGTTTTTT	CASSVGLTGELFF
13	NA	TRBV28	NA	TRBJ2-1	TGTGCCAGCAGTTCCACCCAAAAGTATGAGCAGTTCTTC	CASSSTQKYEQFF
14	NA	TRBV27	NA	TRBJ1-5	TGTGCCAGCTCCCCCGGCGGGGGGAGTCGGGCCCAGCATTTT	CASSPGGGSRAQHF
15	TRBD1	TRBV7-9	NA	TRBJ2-3	TGTGCCAGCAGCAAACAGGGGGAGAGCACAGATACGCAGTATTTT	CASSKQGESTDTQYF
13	TRBD2	TRBV9	NA	TRBJ2-7	TGTGCCAGCAGCGGAGGACTAGCAGATCTCCAGTACTTC	CASSGGLADLQYF
15	TRBD2	TRBV7-3	NA	TRBJ2-7	TGTGCCAGCAGCCTAACGCACGGACTAGCCTACGAGCAGTACTTC	CASSLTHGLAYEQYF
12	NA	TRBV27	once	TRBJ2-1	TGTGCCAGCAGTCCCGGCGACAATGAGCAGTTCTTC	CASSPGDNEQFF
16	TRBD1	TRBV28	NA	TRBJ1-5	TGTGCCATCAGGACAGGGGGCGCCGGAGGCAATCAGCCCCAGCATTTT	CAIRTGGAGGNQPQHF
12	NA	TRBV10-3	NA	TRBJ2-1	TGTGCCATCAAACAGGGAGACAATGAGCAGTTCTTC	CAIKQGDNEQFF
14	NA	TRBV19	NA	TRBJ2-2	TGTGCCAGTAGATGGGGTGAGGAAACCGGGGAGCTGTTTTTT	CASRWGEETGELFF
14	NA	TRBV5-1	NA	TRBJ1-2	TGCGCCAGCAGCCCATGGGAACTTAACTATGGCTACACCTTC	CASSPWELNYGYTF